A single sample gave rise to the 21 T cell receptor beta chains below, sequenced in a study of human T cells and chemical hapten exposure. TCRdb reanalysed the RACE reads using MiXCR and keeps one entry per CDR3 protein. The table includes roughly 380,000 distinct CDR3 sequences, roughly 4.6% detected once. Time point meaning: pre-sensitization, week 0. The sample's treatment: therapeutic diphenylcyclopropenone sensitization with weekly scalp DPC. Sequencing used whole blood, obtained in connection with sensitization to the hapten diphenylcyclopropenone (DPC). The receptor set was obtained from a woman in her forties or fifties with alopecia areata. Some clones in this sample may be carry-over from other donors' samples.

The rearrangement uses TRBV10-3 and TRBJ2-3, with TRBD1 matching 8 bases. J gave up 4 bases and V 8 bases, and 8 bases lay outside the gene matches. The CDR3 has 14 amino acids. CDR1 ENHRY and CDR2 SYGVKD come from the germline V gene. CDR3 DNA: TGTGCCATCGGGATACAGGGGGAATCAGATACGCAGTATTTT. Protein product: CAIGIQGESDTQYF.

The rearrangement links TRBV7-2 to TRBJ2-3; 8 nucleotides line up with TRBD1. Germline trimming cut 5 bases from V and 5 bases from J; bases unmatched to any gene: 12. This CDR3 has 16 residues. Germline V gene data show CDR1 as SGHTA and CDR2 as FQGNSA. CDR3 loop: CASSVTGTGKGDTQYF. The CDR3 DNA reads as TGTGCCAGCAGCGTTACGGGGACAGGAAAGGGAGATACGCAGTATTTT.

This clonotype was observed a handful of times. This sequence joins TRBV18 and TRBJ1-2; D not certain. Germline CDR1 KGHSH, CDR2 LQKENI. The V end lost 6 bases, the J end lost 1 base, and 9 bases lay between the germline ends. The CDR3 has 13 residues. CDR3 in amino acids: CASSQTFNYGYTF. The CDR3 DNA sequence: TGTGCCAGCTCTCAAACTTTTAACTATGGCTACACCTTC.

The chain is built from TRBV19 and TRBJ2-1, with TRBD1 matching over 10 bases. The length of the CDR3 is 14 residues. Trimming removed 6 bases from V and 8 bases from J; junction bases left unmatched: 7. CDR1 and CDR2 from the germline V gene are LNHDA and SQIVND (reference sequence). CDR3 region: CASRFRQGAYEQFF. CDR3 DNA sequence: TGTGCCAGTAGGTTTCGACAGGGGGCGTATGAGCAGTTCTTC.

This clonotype has at least ten counts. This CDR3 is CASSSGQGYQPQHF. DNA of the CDR3: TGTGCCAGCAGTTCCGGACAGGGCTATCAGCCCCAGCATTTT. The chain combines TRBV12-3 or TRBV12-4 with TRBJ1-5; 8 bases are shared with TRBD1. The CDR3 length is 14 residues. V shed 4 bases and J 5 bases; nucleotides not matched to a gene: 4.

The J gene is TRBJ2-3, the V gene TRBV10-3, with 8 bases that match TRBD2. V lost 10 bases and J lost 4; bases outside the gene matches: 10. The CDR3 is 14 amino acids. The germline V gene has CDR1 ENHRY and CDR2 SYGVKD. CDR3 DNA: TGTGCCACCTTCGGGGGGGCCTCTGCAGATACGCAGTATTTT. As protein: CATFGGASADTQYF.

This clonotype was observed a few times. V usage is TRBV20-1 and J usage is TRBJ2-3; D may be TRBD1 (6 bases). Deletions cut 0 bases from V and 2 bases from J, with 15 bases between. Looked up from germline, CDR1 is DFQATT and CDR2 is SNEGSKA (reference sequence). CDR3 length: 16 amino acids. The CDR3 sequence is CSARDPREGDTDTQYF. The CDR3 DNA reads TGCAGTGCTAGAGATCCCCGCGAGGGGGACACAGATACGCAGTATTTT.

Ten or more counts support this clonotype. The chain recombines TRBV13 with TRBJ2-1; D gene unclear. V shed 5 bases and J shed 8 bases, with 7 bases lying between them. Germline assignment: CDR1 PRHDT and CDR2 FYEKMQ (reference sequence). The CDR3 is 11 residues long. CDR3 DNA sequence: TGTGCCAGCAGCGCAGAGGATGAGCAGTTCTTC. Its translation: CASSAEDEQFF.

A few counts support this clonotype. The chain joins TRBV20-1 to TRBJ2-3; TRBD1 might be the D (7 bases). Trimming took off 4 bases at V and 1 base at J, with 12 bases between the two ends. The germline V gene encodes CDR1 DFQATT and CDR2 SNEGSKA (reference sequence). The CDR3 spans 14 residues. The CDR3 coding sequence is TGCAGTGCTAATGGAGGGGGCGGCACAGATACGCAGTATTTT. It codes for CSANGGGGTDTQYF.

This clonotype was counted only a few times. V gene TRBV12-3 or TRBV12-4 combines with J gene TRBJ2-5; D gene unclear. CDR3 size: 14 residues. V lost 2 bases to trimming and J lost 5 bases, with 12 bases between them. CDR3 protein: CASSLLLGLETQYF. CDR3 coding DNA: TGTGCCAGCAGTTTACTTCTAGGTTTGGAGACCCAGTACTTC.

The chain employs TRBV3-1 and TRBJ1-1; D not certain. This CDR3 has 12 amino acids. The V and J ends lost 4 bases and 6 bases respectively, with 9 bases between them. The germline CDR1 and CDR2 sequences are LGHDT and YNNKEL (reference sequence). CDR3 amino acids: CASSRATSEAFF. DNA for the CDR3: TGTGCCAGCAGCCGGGCCACATCTGAAGCTTTCTTT.

There are a few counts of this clonotype. J is TRBJ2-1 and V is TRBV24-1, with 7 positions matching TRBD1. The CDR3 has 17 amino acids. Germline V gives CDR1 KGHDR, CDR2 SFDVKD. V gave up 4 bases and J gave up 5 bases; unmatched junction bases: 13. Here the CDR3 DNA reads TGTGCCACCAGTGACCCTACCCTGGGGACAGATGACAATGAGCAGTTCTTC. It yields the protein CATSDPTLGTDDNEQFF.

This clonotype was seen repeatedly, ten times or more. This chain connects TRBV7-9 to TRBJ2-1; TRBD1 might be the D (5 bases). The CDR3 loop spans 15 amino acids. Trimming shortened V by 6 bases and J by 8 bases, and 20 bases separated the two germline ends. Germline CDR1 and CDR2: SEHNR and FQNEAQ (reference sequence). The DNA for the CDR3 is TGTGCCAGCAGACAGGCCGAACAGGTCACGGATGAGCAGTTCTTC. Residues: CASRQAEQVTDEQFF.

The rearrangement links TRBV3-1 to TRBJ2-1; no definite D call. The V end was cut by 4 bases, the J end by 11 bases, with 9 bases between. Germline V CDR1 and CDR2: LGHDT, YNNKEL (reference sequence). The CDR3 consists of 11 residues. The CDR3 DNA reads as TGTGCCAGCAGCCTTGGCGATCAGCAGTTCTTC. This sequence encodes CASSLGDQQFF.

Many counts were recorded for this clonotype. This chain uses TRBV7-9 with TRBJ2-3; 7 bases fit TRBD1. CDR1 is SEHNR, CDR2 FQNEAQ, per germline (reference sequence). This CDR3 contains 15 residues. The trim removed 5 bases at V and 6 bases at J, leaving 11 bases unmatched. This CDR3 is CASSPGTVPGDTQYF. DNA of the CDR3: TGTGCCAGCAGCCCGGGGACAGTCCCAGGGGATACGCAGTATTTT.

The V and J genes are TRBV7-2 and TRBJ2-3; perhaps TRBD1 as D (6 bases). From germline, CDR1 is SGHTA and CDR2 FQGNSA. This CDR3 contains 15 residues. The V end was cut by 6 bases, the J end by 2 bases, with 15 bases between. Here the CDR3 reads CASRGGPGVTDTQYF. CDR3 coding DNA: TGTGCCAGCAGAGGCGGACCAGGGGTCACAGATACGCAGTATTTT.

This clonotype was detected ten times or more. This sequence joins TRBV13 and TRBJ2-7; 9 bases agree with TRBD1. CDR3 length equals 16 residues. J was trimmed by 5 bases and V by 5 bases; bases with no gene match: 13. Germline values: CDR1 PRHDT, CDR2 FYEKMQ (reference sequence). This chain's CDR3 is CASSPTGGRDKNEQYF. The CDR3 coding sequence is TGTGCCAGCAGCCCCACAGGGGGCCGCGATAAGAACGAGCAGTACTTC.

In this sample, this clonotype turned up many times. The chain recombines TRBV5-6 with TRBJ2-7, with unresolved D. This CDR3 is built from 13 residues. The ends were cut back, 1 base at V and 5 bases at J, with 10 bases in the middle. Germline loops: CDR1 SGHDT, CDR2 YYEEEE. CDR3 bases: TGTGCCAGCAGCTTGCCCCCCGACGACGAGCAGTACTTC. Amino acids: CASSLPPDDEQYF.

The gene calls are TRBV5-1 and TRBJ1-1, with D perhaps matching TRBD1 (5 bases). V was shortened by 4 bases and J by 4 bases, with 20 bases between the two germline ends. The CDR3 contains 16 residues. Germline lookup yields CDR1 SGHRS and CDR2 YFSETQ. The CDR3 protein is CASSQNNARVSTEAFF. CDR3 nucleotides: TGCGCCAGCAGCCAAAATAACGCCAGGGTGTCCACTGAAGCTTTCTTT.

J is TRBJ1-2 and V is TRBV3-1, with TRBD1 identical over 9 bases. Germline assignment: CDR1 LGHDT and CDR2 YNNKEL (reference sequence). J lost 1 base, V lost 4 bases, and 7 bases had no gene match. The CDR3 has 16 amino acids. The CDR3 reads CASSRGTGLGNYGYTF. Here the CDR3 DNA reads TGTGCCAGCAGCCGAGGGACAGGGCTCGGTAACTATGGCTACACCTTC. Filled out from reference TRBV3-1 and TRBJ1-2, the complete variable domain reads DTAVSQTPKYLVTQMGNDKSIKCEQNLGHDTMYWYKQDSKKFLKIMFSYNNKELIINETVPNRFSPKSPDKAHLNLHINSLELGDSAVYFCASSRGTGLGNYGYTFGSGTRLTVV.

This clonotype has only a few counts. V usage is TRBV20-1 and J usage is TRBJ2-3; 11 nucleotides align to TRBD2. The length of the CDR3 is 16 residues. The V and J ends lost 0 bases and 3 bases, in that order; junction bases with no gene match: 5. CDR1 DFQATT and CDR2 SNEGSKA come from the germline V gene (reference sequence). For the CDR3, the DNA is TGCAGTGCTAGAGATTTAACTAGCGGGAGTACAGATACGCAGTATTTT. Its translation: CSARDLTSGSTDTQYF.